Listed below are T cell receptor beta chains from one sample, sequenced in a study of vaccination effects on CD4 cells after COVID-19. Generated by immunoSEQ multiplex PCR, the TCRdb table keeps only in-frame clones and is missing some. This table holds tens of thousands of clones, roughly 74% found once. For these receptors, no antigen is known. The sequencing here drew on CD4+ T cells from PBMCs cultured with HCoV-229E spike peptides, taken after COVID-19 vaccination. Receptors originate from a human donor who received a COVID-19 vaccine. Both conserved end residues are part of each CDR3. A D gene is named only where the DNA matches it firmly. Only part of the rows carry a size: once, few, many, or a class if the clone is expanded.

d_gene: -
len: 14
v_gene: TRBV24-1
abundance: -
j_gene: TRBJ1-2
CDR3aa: CATSEQDSVYGYTF
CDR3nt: TGTGCCACCAGTGAGCAAGACAGCGTCTATGGCTACACCTTC

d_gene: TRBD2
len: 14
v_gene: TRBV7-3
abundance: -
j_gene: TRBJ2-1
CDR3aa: CASSLAGGINEQFF
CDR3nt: TGTGCCAGCAGCTTAGCGGGGGGGATTAATGAGCAGTTCTTC

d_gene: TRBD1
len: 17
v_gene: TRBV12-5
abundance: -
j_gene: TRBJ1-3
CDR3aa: CASGFRTGPSSGNTIYF
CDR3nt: TGTGCTAGTGGTTTCCGGACAGGGCCAAGCTCTGGAAACACCATATATTTT

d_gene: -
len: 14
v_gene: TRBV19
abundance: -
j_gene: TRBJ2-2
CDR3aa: CASSRETVTGELFF
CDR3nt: TGTGCCAGTAGTAGGGAGACAGTCACCGGGGAGCTGTTTTTT

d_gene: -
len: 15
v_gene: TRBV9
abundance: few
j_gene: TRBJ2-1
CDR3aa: CASSRGGTGYNEQFF
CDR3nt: TGTGCCAGCAGCCGGGGGGGGACAGGCTACAATGAGCAGTTCTTC

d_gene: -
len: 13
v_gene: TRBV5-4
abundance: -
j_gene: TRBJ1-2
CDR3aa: CASSTDSNYGYTF
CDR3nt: TGTGCCAGCAGCACGGACAGCAACTATGGCTACACCTTC

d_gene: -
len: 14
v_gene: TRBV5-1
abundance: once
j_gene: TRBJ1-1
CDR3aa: CARAENIENTEAFF
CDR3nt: TGCGCCAGGGCGGAAAATATAGAGAACACTGAAGCTTTCTTT

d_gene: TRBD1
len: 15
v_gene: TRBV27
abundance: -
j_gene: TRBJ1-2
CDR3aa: CASSPRQGAINGYTF
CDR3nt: TGTGCCAGCAGTCCCCGACAGGGGGCGATCAATGGCTACACCTTC

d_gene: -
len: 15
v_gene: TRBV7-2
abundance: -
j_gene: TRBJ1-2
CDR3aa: CASSLVGQGHDGYTF
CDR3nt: TGTGCCAGCAGCTTAGTTGGGCAGGGGCACGATGGCTACACCTTC

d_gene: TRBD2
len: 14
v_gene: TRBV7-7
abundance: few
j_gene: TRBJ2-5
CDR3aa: CASSLETSAATQYF
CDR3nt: TGTGCCAGCAGCTTGGAGACTAGCGCGGCGACCCAGTACTTC

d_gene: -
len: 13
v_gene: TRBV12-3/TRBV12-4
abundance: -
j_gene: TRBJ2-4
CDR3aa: CASSSLVGNIQYF
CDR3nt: TGTGCCAGCAGTTCTTTGGTTGGGAACATTCAGTACTTC

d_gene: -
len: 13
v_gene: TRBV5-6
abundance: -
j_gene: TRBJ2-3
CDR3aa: CASSSSVPDTQYF
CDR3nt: TGTGCCAGCAGCTCGTCAGTTCCAGATACGCAGTATTTT

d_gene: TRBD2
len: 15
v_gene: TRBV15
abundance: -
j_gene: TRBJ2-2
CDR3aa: CATSRGLAGPPELFF
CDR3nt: TGTGCCACCAGCAGGGGACTAGCGGGGCCACCAGAGCTGTTTTTT

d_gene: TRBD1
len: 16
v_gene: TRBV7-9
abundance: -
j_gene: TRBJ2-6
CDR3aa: CASSSDRGEGANVLTF
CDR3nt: TGTGCCAGCAGCTCGGACAGGGGGGAAGGGGCCAACGTCCTGACTTTC

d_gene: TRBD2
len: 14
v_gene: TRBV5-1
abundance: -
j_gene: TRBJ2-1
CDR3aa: CASHAAGVYNEQFF
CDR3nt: TGCGCCAGCCACGCGGCGGGGGTGTACAATGAGCAGTTCTTC

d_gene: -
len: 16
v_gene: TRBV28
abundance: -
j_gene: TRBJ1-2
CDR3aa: CASSLQAGGRSDGYTF
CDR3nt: TGTGCCAGCAGTTTACAGGCTGGGGGGCGCTCGGATGGCTACACCTTC

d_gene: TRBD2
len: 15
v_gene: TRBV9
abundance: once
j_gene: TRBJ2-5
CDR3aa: CASSVVASGQETQYF
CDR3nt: TGTGCCAGCAGCGTAGTGGCTAGCGGACAAGAGACCCAGTACTTC

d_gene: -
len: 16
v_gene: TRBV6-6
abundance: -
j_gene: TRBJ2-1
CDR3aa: CASSYLSTTRGNEQFF
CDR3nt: TGTGCCAGCAGTTACCTATCGACCACCCGGGGAAATGAGCAGTTCTTC

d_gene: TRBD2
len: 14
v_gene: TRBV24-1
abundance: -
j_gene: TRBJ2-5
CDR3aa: CATALGGIQETQYF
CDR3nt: TGTGCCACCGCGCTCGGGGGGATCCAAGAGACCCAGTACTTC

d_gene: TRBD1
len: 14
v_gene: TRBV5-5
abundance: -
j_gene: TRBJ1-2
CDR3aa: CASSLGQGERSYTF
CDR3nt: TGTGCCAGCAGCTTGGGACAGGGTGAGAGGAGCTACACCTTC

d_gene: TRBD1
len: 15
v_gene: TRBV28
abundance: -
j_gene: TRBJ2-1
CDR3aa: CASSFDRGPWNEQFF
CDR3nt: TGTGCCAGCAGCTTTGACAGGGGTCCCTGGAATGAGCAGTTCTTC

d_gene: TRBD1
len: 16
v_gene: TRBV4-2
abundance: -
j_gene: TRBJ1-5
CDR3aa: CASSQGGQGDNQPQHF
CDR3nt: TGTGCCAGCAGCCAGGGGGGACAGGGGGACAATCAGCCCCAGCATTTT